A single sample is the source of the 3 T cell receptor beta chains below, sequenced in a study of blood T cells in healthy people across ages. The second PCR ran about 6 to 12 cycles with a sample-barcoded 5' primer and J-beta primers. From the 5' RACE reads, TCRdb called clonotypes with MiXCR, one entry per CDR3 protein. Found here are hundreds of thousands of distinct CDR3 sequences, about 30% of them singletons; the top ten hold less than 20%. The sequenced sample consisted of blood. The receptors were sampled from a woman of 80 years or more in good health.

This clonotype was detected ten times or more. V is TRBV6-2 or TRBV6-3 and J is TRBJ2-3; D is possibly TRBD2 (5 bases). Germline values: CDR1 MNHEY, CDR2 SVGEGT. Trimming took off 2 bases at V and 4 bases at J, with 13 bases between the two ends. The CDR3 length is 15 residues. CDR3 nucleotides: TGTGCCAGCAGTTACGCGACGGGGAGAGCAGATACGCAGTATTTT. This sequence encodes CASSYATGRADTQYF.

This clonotype occurred many times. This chain joins TRBV20-1 and TRBJ2-3; 11 nucleotides line up with TRBD2. The germline gives CDR1 DFQATT, CDR2 SNEGSKA (reference sequence). J gave up 5 bases and V 5 bases, and 6 bases lay outside the gene matches. The CDR3 has 14 amino acids. CDR3 protein: CSALAGGPVDTQYF. DNA of the CDR3: TGCAGTGCTTTAGCGGGGGGGCCAGTAGATACGCAGTATTTT.

The sample holds one count of this clonotype. The CDR3 loop reads CAWSLDREETLYF. The CDR3 DNA is TGTGCCTGGAGTCTTGACAGGGAAGAGACCCTGTACTTC. The V and J genes are TRBV30 and TRBJ2-7; 7 bases fit TRBD1. The V segment lost 2 bases and the J segment 12 bases; nucleotides outside the gene matches: 13. This CDR3 is 13 amino acids long. The V gene's germline CDR1 is GTSNPN and CDR2 SVGIG (reference sequence).